These T cell receptor beta chains were read from a single sample in a study of shared clonotypes between healthy human individuals. Data came from immunoSEQ multiplex PCR; TCRdb stores just in-frame clones and leaves some out. The sample includes roughly 890,000 clones, nearly 95% of them seen just once. Sequencing input: naive CD8+ T cells sorted from blood. The receptor set was obtained from a man aged 25-40 years in good health. Each CDR3 is given without its conserved first and last residue. The order of the fields is J gene, V gene, CDR3 protein.

TRBJ2-7 TRBV10-3 AISESGGATFYEQY
TRBJ2-7 TRBV30 AWSVLLAGGPNYEQY
TRBJ2-3 TRBV6-4 ASSVTSGLYAQY
TRBJ1-1 TRBV29-1 SGTPRGPQNTEAF
TRBJ2-7 TRBV4-1 ASSQGGGLNEQY
TRBJ2-2 TRBV11-2 ASSLNGGQGIDGELF
TRBJ2-2 TRBV7-2 ASSLATGTVTGELF
TRBJ2-7 TRBV9 ASSVDGRTSYEQY
TRBJ2-7 TRBV27 ASSLRGASGYEQY
TRBJ2-4 TRBV28 ASRGPAKNIQY
TRBJ2-7 TRBV6-5 ASSSLSYEQY
TRBJ2-5 TRBV9 ASSVGVGQETQY
TRBJ2-5 TRBV19 ASSKTSGRGETQY
TRBJ2-7 TRBV28 ASSQPGQGRHEQY
TRBJ2-7 TRBV5-6 ASSHLSAVNPYEQY
TRBJ2-7 TRBV9 ASSVSGQGADEQY
TRBJ1-5 TRBV7-8 ASGTGINQPQH
TRBJ2-1 TRBV7-7 ASSLALTGTYNEQF
TRBJ2-1 TRBV18 ASSPPFSSYNEQF
TRBJ2-3 TRBV29-1 SVVPGELADTQY